This TCR beta chain originates from a study of shared T cell receptors in the human thymus. TCRdb keeps only in-frame clones here, not all; method: immunoSEQ multiplex PCR. The repertoire has under 850,000 clones, roughly 90% of them found once; the top ten carry over 0.008%. These data were also filed under a second study, of human thymus T cells. That work contributes: Having corrective surgery for congenital heart defects, healthy Finnish infants were the ones who donated. Resections that were taken during corrective heart surgery supplied the thymus tissue. In thymic and blood repertoires alike, V and J usage looked biased. Related studies found that unrelated individuals share highly overlapping thymic repertoires.

The sequence was collected from a boy under three years old with a congenital heart defect. What was sequenced was thymocytes.

CDR3 region: CASFGRAGTGELFF. As DNA, the CDR3 is TGTGCCAGCTTCGGGAGAGCCGGTACCGGGGAGCTGTTTTTT. The chain links TRBV19 to TRBJ2-2, with a possible D match to TRBD2 (6 bases). Germline V gene sequence: CDR1 LNHDA, CDR2 SQIVND (reference sequence). V was cut by 9 bases and J by 5 bases, with 16 bases left in between. The CDR3 loop spans 14 amino acids.